This TCR beta chain is drawn from a study of regulatory T cells in long-lasting Graves disease. This clonotype occurred many times. Its specificity is unknown. Time point defined: persistent/refractory GD, antithyroid drugs over 5 years with positive TRAb. Making the TCR library involved RNA that had been extracted from PBMCs. Tubes containing EDTA received approximately 9 milliliters of drawn peripheral blood. CDR3-region Arm-PCR and iRepertoire HTBI primers produced the TCR beta libraries. One entry per CDR3 protein, called by TCRdb with MiXCR from the multiplex PCR reads. The repertoire holds around 340,000 distinct CDR3 sequences, roughly a fifth seen once, with about 29% in the top ten. The germline V gene has CDR1 SGHAT and CDR2 FQNNGV. The CDR3 has 11 amino acids. V shed 1 base and J shed 7 bases, with 2 bases lying between them. Regarding the study as a whole: The study found lower TCR diversity in persistent Graves' patients than in newly diagnosed ones. Among samples with persistent disease, TRBV28, TRBJ1-2 and TRBJ2-5 were favored.

The sequencing here drew on peripheral blood mononuclear cells (PBMCs), taken when the disease was refractory, from a patient treated with antithyroid drugs. The gene calls are TRBV11-2 and TRBJ2-1, with unresolved D. The sequence came from a female donor with Graves disease. CDR3 protein: CASSLGNEQFF. The CDR3 DNA follows: TGTGCCAGCAGCTTAGGTAATGAGCAGTTCTTC.